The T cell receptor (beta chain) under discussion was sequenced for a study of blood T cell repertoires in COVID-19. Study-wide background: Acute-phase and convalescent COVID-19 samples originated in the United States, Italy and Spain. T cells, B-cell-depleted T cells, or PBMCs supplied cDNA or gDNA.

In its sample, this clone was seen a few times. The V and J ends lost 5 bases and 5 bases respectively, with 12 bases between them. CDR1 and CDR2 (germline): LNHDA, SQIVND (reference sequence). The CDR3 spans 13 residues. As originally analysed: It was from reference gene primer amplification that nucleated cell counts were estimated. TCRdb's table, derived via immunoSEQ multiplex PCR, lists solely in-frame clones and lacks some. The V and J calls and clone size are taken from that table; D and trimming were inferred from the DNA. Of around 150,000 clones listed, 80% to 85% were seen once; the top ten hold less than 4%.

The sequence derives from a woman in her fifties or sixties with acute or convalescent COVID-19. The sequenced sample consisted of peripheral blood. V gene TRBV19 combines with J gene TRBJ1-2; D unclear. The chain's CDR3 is CASSRVLLYGYTF. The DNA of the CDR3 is TGTGCCAGTAGTCGTGTCCTTCTATATGGCTACACCTTC. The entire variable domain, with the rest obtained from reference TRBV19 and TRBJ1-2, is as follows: DGGITQSPKYLFRKEGQNVTLSCEQNLNHDAMYWYRQDPGQGLRLIYYSQIVNDFQKGDIAEGYSVSREKKESFPLTVTSAQKNPTAFYLCASSRVLLYGYTFGSGTRLTVV.